The present entry profiles one T cell receptor beta chain with its context. Its recognized antigen is unknown. Per-base quality was not reported, and no clone a single base away is much larger than it. The CDR3 regions of human TCRbeta chains were analyzed by immunosequencing. The study's own analysis went as follows. TCRs in the repertoires were compared against a reference library of SARS-CoV-2-specific TCRs that had been generated with the MIRA antigen-specificity platform. Breadth was defined as the fraction of unique TCRs that were SARS-CoV-2-associated. Depth was defined as the fraction of total T cells that were SARS-CoV-2-associated. Using the MIRA data, every spike-specific TCR was mapped to the spike region that the TCR reacted to and assigned to either a CD4 or a CD8 class. Log10-transformed breadth and depth values were compared by one-way ANOVA with Sidak's multiple comparisons tests. Entries here come from immuneACCESS through TCRdb and include only in-frame sequences with V and J called. Some clones fail to appear in such tables; in the studies checked, an unresolved V gene covers under half of the shortfall, and the cause of the remainder is unknown. The V and J calls and clone size are taken from that table; D and trimming were inferred from the DNA. This sample holds around 100,000 clones; more than 70% were observed only once. Roughly 21% of the sample is in the top ten clones.

V is reduced by 0 bases and J by 2 bases, leaving a spacing of 3 bases between them. CDR1 is given as KGHSH and CDR2 as LQKENI, both from the germline V gene. There are 13 amino acids in the CDR3, from cysteine to phenylalanine inclusive. Just the 39-base CDR3 DNA is kept, in frame starting at base 1. The data were obtained in a study of T cell responses to AZD1222 COVID-19 vaccine (dated by TCRdb to about 2021). For context, the study as a whole: AZD1222 recipients whose second dose came at about 4 weeks and those whose second dose came at about 12 weeks were combined into one group, since spike-specific TCR depth and breadth did not differ between the two schedules. Trial participants were enrolled into age subgroups of 18-55, 56-69 and 70-plus years, which contained about 160, 30 and 59 TCR-sequenced participants, respectively. TCR sequencing covered 230 to 250 trial participants: 200 to 220 given two doses of AZD1222 and 26 given two doses of MenACWY control vaccine.

Reading the label with the study, this specimen's time point is: baseline before first vaccination. The vaccinee samples were drawn from two UK trials, COV001 and COV002, one of which was a single-blind randomized controlled phase 2/3 trial testing AZD1222 (ChAdOx1 nCoV-19) in healthy adults. For TCRbeta chain sequencing, PBMC samples from trial participants were taken at day 0 and at day 28 after the second dose. On the study overall, not on this receptor specifically: Reportedly, close to half of the unique spike-specific TCRs recognized epitopes lying outside the regions that are mutated in the B.1.351 and B.1.1.7 variants. After two AZD1222 doses, both the breadth and the depth of spike-specific TCRs were significantly higher than at day 0 and than in MenACWY recipients. Only five or six AZD1222 recipients were SARS-CoV-2 seropositive at baseline, limiting conclusions about previously exposed vaccinees. The vaccine-associated CD4 TCRs covered the entire spike protein, and the dominant responses fell in regions 160-218 and 743-854. Because no day 14 peak-response samples were available, repertoires were characterized only after the peak T cell response. Participants were mostly white British and included more females than males, and it was suggested by the authors that clonal diversity may have been underestimated. The 56-69-year group was small, and its depth increase did not reach significance, likely because of low power.

The V gene is TRBV18 and the J gene is TRBJ2-3, with the D gene too uncertain to name. The source of this sequence is an adult in good health. Source: peripheral blood, taken on day 0 of AZD1222 vaccination. The CDR3 protein: CASSPPATDTQYF. The DNA is TGTGCCAGCTCACCACCGGCCACAGATACGCAGTATTTT.